The T cell receptor (beta chain) under discussion was sequenced for a study of control samples from healthy donors and cancer patients. Assay: immunoSEQ multiplex PCR; the TCRdb copy retains only in-frame clones and omits some. The table has about 26,000 clones, roughly 85% seen once. The CDR3 covers 15 residues. Germline CDR1 and CDR2: MNHEY and SMNVEV (reference sequence). Between the trimmed V and J ends, which lost 4 bases and 2 bases, there was a span of 15 bases. The receptor was isolated from a woman aged 55-69 years with head and neck cancer. This chain joins TRBV27 and TRBJ2-7; possible D gene TRBD1, 5 bases. The sample was PBMCs. DNA of the CDR3: TGTGCCAGCAGTTATCGGTGGCAGGGTGCCTACGAGCAGTACTTC. Protein sequence: CASSYRWQGAYEQYF.